This T cell receptor (beta chain) was recorded in a study of early T cells in non-severe SARS-CoV-2 infection. Study context: The authors sequenced bulk RNA from unsorted whole blood, leaving chains unpaired. Findings and limits, study-wide: Matching against VDJdb likely underestimated virus-specific expansions, favoring anti-spike CD8.

CDR3 length equals 14 residues. From germline, CDR1 is MNHEY and CDR2 SVGAGI. V trimming: 4 bases; J trimming: 5 bases; junction bases outside the gene matches: 4. This clonotype was seen many times. Its antigen is as yet unknown. The protocol attached unique molecular identifiers to individual cDNA molecules. TCRdb recomputed calls from the 5' RACE reads with MiXCR, one row per CDR3 protein. The table lists around 77,000 distinct CDR3 sequences, roughly 4.7% of them singletons. The specimen comprised whole blood, sampled at baseline. The chain couples TRBV6-5 to TRBJ1-2, with 10 bases matching TRBD1. The receptor's source is an adult who was a healthcare worker with PCR-confirmed SARS-CoV-2 infection or an uninfected control (not recorded which). The CDR3 protein is CASSSGQGGYGYTF. The CDR3 DNA reads TGTGCCAGCAGTTCTGGACAGGGGGGATATGGCTACACCTTC.